Following are 2 T cell receptor beta chains from one sample sequenced in a study of cytomegalovirus exposure and HLA in healthy donors. TCRdb keeps only in-frame clones here, not all; method: immunoSEQ multiplex PCR. Of 90,000 or so clones in the sample, 85% are singletons; the top ten hold more than 20%. The sequencing sample was made of PBMCs. Receptor source: a man younger than 30 in good health and CMV-seropositive.

The rearrangement links TRBV5-1 to TRBJ1-5; the D is unclear. Looked up from germline, CDR1 is SGHRS and CDR2 is YFSETQ. The CDR3 covers 14 residues. V shed 4 bases and J shed 0 bases, with 8 bases lying between them. The CDR3, as DNA: TGCGCCAGCAGCCCCGGAGGTAGCAATCAGCCCCAGCATTTT. Amino acids: CASSPGGSNQPQHF.

This rearrangement joins TRBV5-6 to TRBJ2-3; D unresolved. CDR1 and CDR2 (germline): SGHDT, YYEEEE. The CDR3 has 11 amino acids. The ends were cut back, 0 bases at V and 13 bases at J, with 9 bases in the middle. CDR3 in DNA: TGTGCCAGCAGCTTGGCCGAGGTAGAGTATTTT. This translates into CASSLAEVEYF.